The rows below give T cell receptor beta chains drawn from one sample of a study of sequential checkpoint blockade in melanoma. This table comes from immunoSEQ multiplex PCR, and its TCRdb copy is limited to in-frame clones, with some not included. The repertoire consists of 3,600 or so clones, with roughly a fifth occurring once and the leading ten covering less than 10%. Source: tumor tissue (inferred from file names), taken from a patient given nivolumab and ipilimumab in sequence. These receptor sequences come from a human donor with melanoma. Both conserved end residues are part of each CDR3. The D gene is left open where the match is weak. A clone size is listed for some rows: how often the clone was seen (once, few, many), or a class if it is expanded.

TRBV6-8	12	NA	TRBJ2-7	TRBD1	CAISPGGYEQYF	TGTGCCATCTCGCCAGGGGGCTACGAGCAGTACTTC
TRBV6-8	14	medium-sized	TRBJ1-6	TRBD1	CASRREQGSSPLHF	TGTGCCAGCAGGAGGGAACAGGGGAGCTCACCCCTCCACTTT
TRBV6-8	16	few	TRBJ1-2	NA	CASSYSTGTTNYGYTF	TGTGCCAGCAGTTACTCGACAGGAACTACTAACTATGGCTACACCTTC
TRBV7-2	13	many	TRBJ2-7	NA	CASSSLGAYEQYF	TGTGCCAGCAGCTCCCTGGGGGCCTACGAGCAGTACTTC
TRBV11-3	15	NA	TRBJ2-7	TRBD1	CASSLRTGLTYEQYF	TGTGCCAGCAGCTTACGGACAGGGCTCACCTACGAGCAGTACTTC
TRBV11-3	19	many	TRBJ2-5	TRBD2	CASSLRAGRASGAQETQYF	TGTGCCAGCAGCTTGAGAGCCGGTCGGGCTAGCGGGGCCCAAGAGACCCAGTACTTC
TRBV19	13	NA	TRBJ1-2	NA	CASSMAGNYGYTF	TGTGCCAGTAGTATGGCAGGGAACTATGGCTACACCTTC
TRBV6-8	16	few	TRBJ1-3	NA	CATCLGQPDSGNTIYF	TGTGCCACCTGTTTGGGGCAGCCCGACTCTGGAAACACCATATATTTT
TRBV11-3	14	many	TRBJ1-3	NA	CASSLWAAGNTIYF	TGTGCCAGCAGCTTGTGGGCCGCTGGAAACACCATATATTTT
TRBV10-2	15	NA	TRBJ1-2	TRBD1	CASSEGGQGALGYTF	TGCGCCAGCAGTGAGGGAGGACAGGGGGCTTTGGGCTACACCTTC
TRBV5-1	15	NA	TRBJ2-7	NA	CASSLAEGGRYEQYF	TGCGCCAGCAGCTTGGCGGAAGGCGGCCGTTACGAGCAGTACTTC
TRBV15	19	once	TRBJ2-6	TRBD1	CATSRVVRDRDSGANVLTF	TGTGCCACCAGCAGAGTTGTACGGGACAGGGACTCTGGGGCCAACGTCCTGACTTTC
TRBV6-8	15	few	TRBJ2-3	TRBD2	CASSALAGNTDTQYF	TGTGCCAGCAGTGCACTAGCGGGGAACACAGATACGCAGTATTTT
TRBV11-3	14	few	TRBJ1-6	NA	CASSLESAYSPLHF	TGTGCCAGCAGCTTAGAGAGCGCCTATTCACCCCTCCACTTT
TRBV19	14	NA	TRBJ1-2	NA	CASSGGTNRYGYTF	TGTGCCAGTAGTGGCGGTACTAACCGGTATGGCTACACCTTC
TRBV15	15	NA	TRBJ2-5	NA	CATSRGLTTGETQYF	TGTGCCACCAGCAGAGGCCTGACTACGGGAGAGACCCAGTACTTC
TRBV5-1	18	NA	TRBJ1-4	NA	CASSLGWPRTRANEKLFF	TGCGCCAGCAGCCTTGGTTGGCCGAGAACTAGGGCTAATGAAAAACTGTTTTTT
TRBV11-3	15	many	TRBJ1-5	NA	CASSLVGNGNQPQHF	TGTGCCAGCAGCTTAGTCGGGAATGGGAATCAGCCCCAGCATTTT
TRBV7-2	13	many	TRBJ1-1	NA	CASSPQGSTEAFF	TGTGCCAGCAGCCCACAGGGAAGCACTGAAGCTTTCTTT
TRBV11-3	18	NA	TRBJ2-3	TRBD2	CASSKGLAGGTSTDTQYF	TGTGCCAGCAGCAAAGGACTAGCGGGGGGCACTAGCACAGATACGCAGTATTTT
TRBV5-1	15	NA	TRBJ2-1	TRBD2	CASSPSGGAENEQFF	TGCGCCAGCAGCCCTAGCGGGGGAGCGGAGAATGAGCAGTTCTTC
TRBV9	15	medium-sized	TRBJ2-1	TRBD2	CASSVGAGGYNEQFF	TGTGCCAGCAGCGTAGGAGCGGGGGGCTACAATGAGCAGTTCTTC
TRBV4-1	14	medium-sized	TRBJ2-7	NA	CASSLAVSSYEQYF	TGCGCCAGCAGCCTAGCGGTGAGCTCCTACGAGCAGTACTTC
TRBV11-3	15	medium-sized	TRBJ1-6	NA	CASSFADGPNSPLHF	TGTGCCAGCAGCTTCGCGGACGGCCCTAATTCACCCCTCCACTTT
TRBV6-8	14	medium-sized	TRBJ2-7	NA	CAIKVDLDGYEQYF	TGTGCCATCAAAGTAGACTTGGACGGTTACGAGCAGTACTTC
TRBV12-5	14	few	TRBJ1-3	NA	CASLSGSSGNTIYF	TGTGCCAGCCTCAGCGGGAGCTCTGGAAACACCATATATTTT
TRBV7-1	13	medium-sized	TRBJ2-1	NA	CASSRDWNNEQFF	TGTGCCAGCAGCAGGGACTGGAACAATGAGCAGTTCTTC
TRBV4-1	14	few	TRBJ1-2	NA	CASSQDRVVGGYTF	TGCGCCAGCAGCCAAGATCGAGTGGTAGGTGGCTACACCTTC
TRBV11-3	15	medium-sized	TRBJ1-4	NA	CASSLGGAPNEKLFF	TGTGCCAGCAGCTTAGGAGGGGCGCCTAATGAAAAACTGTTTTTT
TRBV10-2	15	NA	TRBJ1-1	NA	CASITSQGSNTEAFF	TGCGCCAGCATTACCTCCCAGGGGTCGAACACTGAAGCTTTCTTT
TRBV6-8	12	few	TRBJ1-6	TRBD1	CASSVQGASLHF	TGTGCCAGCAGCGTACAGGGGGCATCCCTCCACTTT
TRBV30	13	NA	TRBJ1-3	NA	CACAGTTGNTIYF	TGTGCCTGCGCCGGGACAACTGGAAACACCATATATTTT
TRBV5-1	14	NA	TRBJ1-1	NA	CASSFSWGGTEAFF	TGCGCCAGCAGCTTTTCATGGGGAGGCACTGAAGCTTTCTTT
TRBV6-8	13	few	TRBJ1-2	TRBD1	CASGQGANYGYTF	TGTGCCAGCGGACAGGGGGCCAACTATGGCTACACCTTC
TRBV11-3	14	medium-sized	TRBJ2-7	TRBD1	CASTPGQVAYEQYF	TGTGCCAGCACCCCGGGACAGGTTGCCTACGAGCAGTACTTC
TRBV19	14	few	TRBJ2-3	TRBD2	CASHHREGTDTQYF	TGTGCCAGTCACCACCGGGAGGGTACAGATACGCAGTATTTT
TRBV11-3	14	few	TRBJ2-2	NA	CASSLATGTGELFF	TGTGCCAGCAGCTTGGCCACAGGGACCGGGGAGCTGTTTTTT
TRBV11-3	15	few	TRBJ1-3	TRBD1	CASSHEQGAGNTIYF	TGTGCCAGCAGCCATGAGCAGGGGGCCGGAAACACCATATATTTT
TRBV6-8	18	few	TRBJ1-2	TRBD1	CASSEHTNTGGGLYGYTF	TGTGCCAGCAGCGAACATACAAACACAGGGGGCGGACTCTATGGCTACACCTTC
TRBV6-8	16	few	TRBJ2-2	TRBD2	CASRRTSGVNTGELFF	TGTGCCAGCAGGCGGACTAGCGGGGTGAACACCGGGGAGCTGTTTTTT
TRBV11-3	14	medium-sized	TRBJ2-7	TRBD2	CASRLLAGANEQYF	TGTGCCAGCAGGTTACTAGCGGGGGCCAACGAGCAGTACTTC
TRBV5-1	15	NA	TRBJ2-2	TRBD1	CATMTGASNTGELFF	TGCGCCACGATGACAGGGGCCTCGAACACCGGGGAGCTGTTTTTT
TRBV14	14	NA	TRBJ2-1	NA	CASSQIEIGTEQFF	TGTGCCAGCAGCCAAATCGAAATAGGGACTGAGCAGTTCTTC
TRBV11-3	15	many	TRBJ2-5	TRBD2	CASSPAGGIPETQYF	TGTGCCAGCAGCCCGGCGGGAGGGATTCCAGAGACCCAGTACTTC
TRBV11-3	14	medium-sized	TRBJ1-1	NA	CASRVTGQRTEAFF	TGTGCCAGCAGGGTTACAGGACAGCGGACTGAAGCTTTCTTT
TRBV7-8	13	many	TRBJ1-2	TRBD1	CASSLETGRRYTF	TGTGCCAGCAGCTTAGAGACAGGGAGGCGCTACACCTTC
TRBV18	12	NA	TRBJ2-7	NA	CASSPGQYEQYF	TGTGCCAGCTCACCAGGACAGTACGAGCAGTACTTC
TRBV19	13	NA	TRBJ1-2	NA	CASLRGQNYGYTF	TGTGCCAGCCTCCGAGGGCAGAACTATGGCTACACCTTC
TRBV5-1	15	NA	TRBJ1-1	TRBD1	CASSTGQGLGTEAFF	TGCGCCAGCAGCACGGGACAGGGCCTGGGCACTGAAGCTTTCTTT
TRBV11-3	15	medium-sized	TRBJ1-1	NA	CASSLRAATNTEAFF	TGTGCCAGCAGCTTGAGGGCCGCCACGAACACTGAAGCTTTCTTT
TRBV6-7	11	few	TRBJ1-1	NA	CASEYHTEAFF	TGTGCCAGCGAGTACCACACTGAAGCTTTCTTT
TRBV11-3	14	medium-sized	TRBJ2-1	TRBD1	CASSLMGQNNEQFF	TGTGCCAGCAGCTTAATGGGACAGAACAATGAGCAGTTCTTC
TRBV11-3	14	NA	TRBJ1-2	NA	CASSFSRQTYGYTF	TGTGCCAGCAGCTTTTCTAGACAGACCTATGGCTACACCTTC
TRBV29-1	13	few	TRBJ2-1	NA	CSVDSPGYNEQFF	TGCAGCGTTGATTCGCCAGGGTACAATGAGCAGTTCTTC
TRBV18	16	NA	TRBJ1-5	NA	CASSLSSYNSNQPQHF	TGTGCCAGCTCACTAAGCAGCTACAATAGCAATCAGCCCCAGCATTTT
TRBV25-1	16	NA	TRBJ2-3	NA	CASSEWSGFSTDTQYF	TGTGCCAGCAGTGAATGGAGCGGGTTTAGCACAGATACGCAGTATTTT
TRBV6-8	14	few	TRBJ2-5	TRBD2	CASNPTSGGGTQYF	TGTGCCAGCAATCCGACTAGCGGGGGTGGGACCCAGTACTTC